These T cell receptor beta chains were read from a single sample in a study of monozygotic twins with inflammatory bowel disease. TCRdb reprocessed the 5' RACE reads and stores each CDR3 protein as one record, lacking DNA. Its table records roughly 170,000 distinct CDR3 sequences. Material for sequencing was blood. These TCRs come from a human donor with ulcerative colitis or Crohn's disease, or a healthy co-twin of an affected twin (not recorded which). CDR3s include the opening cysteine and the closing phenylalanine or tryptophan. The order of the fields is V gene, J gene, CDR3 protein.

v_gene: TRBV5-1; j_gene: TRBJ2-2; CDR3aa: CASSPRDLDTGELFF
v_gene: TRBV27; j_gene: TRBJ1-1; CDR3aa: CATTRPAGGEDTEAFF
v_gene: TRBV6-5; j_gene: TRBJ2-2; CDR3aa: CASSLRGLNTGELFF
v_gene: TRBV7-6; j_gene: TRBJ2-1; CDR3aa: CASSFRDRVVGLSSYNEQFF
v_gene: TRBV13; j_gene: TRBJ1-3; CDR3aa: CASSRHKGAVSSGNTIYF
v_gene: TRBV11-2; j_gene: TRBJ2-1; CDR3aa: CASSFFPAGTFDNEQFF
v_gene: TRBV5-1; j_gene: TRBJ2-1; CDR3aa: CASSFVGVQGPPYNEQFF
v_gene: TRBV7-3; j_gene: TRBJ2-1; CDR3aa: CASSSPGLAGRLNEQFF
v_gene: TRBV2; j_gene: TRBJ2-5; CDR3aa: CASSEGLTQYF
v_gene: TRBV19; j_gene: TRBJ2-3; CDR3aa: CASSPDFDTQYF
v_gene: TRBV5-1; j_gene: TRBJ2-7; CDR3aa: CASSRDSLYEQYF
v_gene: TRBV13; j_gene: TRBJ2-1; CDR3aa: CASSHVSGGVNEQFF
v_gene: TRBV30; j_gene: TRBJ2-2; CDR3aa: CAWSGPTNTGELFF
v_gene: TRBV6-5; j_gene: TRBJ1-1; CDR3aa: CASSYTSALNTEAFF
v_gene: TRBV12-3/TRBV12-4; j_gene: TRBJ2-4; CDR3aa: CASSLKNRVIQYF
v_gene: TRBV30; j_gene: TRBJ2-7; CDR3aa: CAWKGRELGEQYF
v_gene: TRBV5-1; j_gene: TRBJ1-5; CDR3aa: CASSLAGRINQPQHF
v_gene: TRBV2; j_gene: TRBJ2-7; CDR3aa: CASTGDSGGVYEQYF
v_gene: TRBV30; j_gene: TRBJ1-1; CDR3aa: CAWNPISGFSEAFF
v_gene: TRBV9; j_gene: TRBJ2-3; CDR3aa: CASSGSGGGDTQYF
v_gene: TRBV7-9; j_gene: TRBJ2-1; CDR3aa: CASRTGREGYNEQFF
v_gene: TRBV7-6; j_gene: TRBJ1-3; CDR3aa: CASSLSAGDSGNTIYF
v_gene: TRBV5-1; j_gene: TRBJ1-4; CDR3aa: CASSLRPTNEKLFF
v_gene: TRBV7-3; j_gene: TRBJ2-5; CDR3aa: CASSPTGGKQETQYF
v_gene: TRBV20-1; j_gene: TRBJ1-2; CDR3aa: CSATDSNYGYTF
v_gene: TRBV11-2; j_gene: TRBJ2-7; CDR3aa: CASSLVQGSGNYEQYF
v_gene: TRBV20-1; j_gene: TRBJ2-7; CDR3aa: CSASRGTGLYEQYF
v_gene: TRBV6-2/TRBV6-3; j_gene: TRBJ2-1; CDR3aa: CASSYSGLAPRNEQFF